The sequence of this T cell receptor beta chain was determined in a study of blood T cell repertoires in COVID-19. V shed 0 bases, J shed 5 bases, and the junction held 4 bases outside the gene matches. CDR3 length: 15 residues. CDR1 is SGDLS and CDR2 is YYNGEE in the germline V gene. Authors' data handling: For nucleated cells, counts were estimated from reference gene primer amplification. Measured with immunoSEQ multiplex PCR; TCRdb has only the in-frame clones, and not every one. V, J and clone size were drawn from that table, and D and trimming were deduced from the DNA. The profile shows some 200,000 clones, 80% to 85% of them singletons.

The receptor was derived from a woman aged 60-75 years who had recovered from COVID-19. V and J are TRBV9 and TRBJ2-3, with 9 positions matching TRBD2. The specimen was peripheral blood. DNA of the CDR3: TGTGCCAGCAGCGTAGTAGCGGGGGCACGAGATACGCAGTATTTT. This encodes CASSVVAGARDTQYF.